This passage covers 14 T cell receptor beta chains from one sample sequenced in a study of T cell responses to AZD1222 COVID-19 vaccine. The method was immunoSEQ multiplex PCR; TCRdb's version includes in-frame clones alone and lacks a portion of them. The sample lists 120,000 or so clones, 88% occurring once. Material: peripheral blood, obtained on day 0 of AZD1222 vaccination. Receptors were obtained from an adult in good health.

The chain combines TRBV11-2 with TRBJ2-7, with 11 bases aligning to TRBD2. V lost 5 bases and J lost 2; bases outside the gene matches: 2. The CDR3 length is 14 residues. The germline V gene encodes CDR1 SGHAT and CDR2 FQNNGV. The CDR3 coding sequence is TGTGCCAGCAGCCCGACTAGCGGGACCTACGAGCAGTACTTC. Protein: CASSPTSGTYEQYF.

The CDR3, as DNA: TGTGCTAGTGGTTTACTATACGAGCAGTACTTC. Translation gives CASGLLYEQYF. The chain joins TRBV12-5 to TRBJ2-7; no reliable D call. The V end was cut by 3 bases, the J end by 4 bases, with 4 bases between. The V gene's germline CDR1 is LGHNT and CDR2 FRNRAP. The CDR3 is 11 residues long.

The V and J genes are TRBV5-5 and TRBJ1-4; TRBD1 might be the D (5 bases). Germline CDR1 SGHKS, CDR2 YYEKEE (reference sequence). The CDR3 totals 15 residues. V gave up 4 bases and J gave up 0 bases, with 10 bases separating them. The CDR3 here is CASSLGPSTNEKLFF. In DNA, the CDR3 is TGTGCCAGCAGCCTGGGACCCTCAACTAATGAAAAACTGTTTTTT.

A few counts support this clone. The chain recombines TRBV18 with TRBJ2-1; maybe TRBD2 (5 bases). V lost 5 bases and J 4 bases, leaving 9 bases between the germline ends. The CDR3 runs to 13 residues. Germline CDR1 and CDR2: KGHSH and LQKENI. In DNA, the CDR3 is TGTGCCAGCTCAACGGGGAGTTACAATGAGCAGTTCTTC. Its translation: CASSTGSYNEQFF.

V and J are TRBV2 and TRBJ1-1; 7 bases are a match to TRBD1. The V segment lost 8 bases and the J segment 7 bases; nucleotides outside the gene matches: 13. This CDR3 is 14 amino acids long. The germline V gene encodes CDR1 SNHLY and CDR2 FYNNEI. The CDR3 nucleotides are TGTGCCAGCCAATTAACGACAGGGCCCTTTGAAGCTTTCTTT. Translating gives CASQLTTGPFEAFF.

The chain combines TRBV4-1 with TRBJ1-2; D gene ambiguous. The CDR3 is 16 amino acids. From germline, CDR1 is MGHRA and CDR2 YSYEKL. Trimming shortened V by 3 bases and J by 6 bases, and 20 bases separated the two germline ends. Here the CDR3 DNA reads TGCGCCAGCAGCCATGCAGATAGTCGTTTGAGGAATGGCTACACCTTC. This translates into CASSHADSRLRNGYTF.

The chain employs TRBV11-2 and TRBJ2-7; D possibly corresponds to TRBD2 (5 bases). The CDR3 has 14 amino acids. V dropped 5 bases and J dropped 4 bases, with 15 bases sitting between them. Germline CDR1 SGHAT, CDR2 FQNNGV. Here the CDR3 reads CASSPRVEGYEQYF. The CDR3 DNA reads as TGTGCCAGCAGCCCCCGAGTAGAGGGTTACGAGCAGTACTTC.

This clone was counted once. This chain uses TRBV7-9 with TRBJ2-1; D may be TRBD2 (6 bases). This CDR3 comprises 13 residues. The germline V and J ends were trimmed by 8 bases and 9 bases, with 17 bases remaining between them. CDR1 and CDR2 from the germline V gene are SEHNR and FQNEAQ (reference sequence). CDR3 sequence (DNA): TGTGCCAGCCTGGGGGGTAGTGGAGGTGAGCAGTTCTTC. It yields the protein CASLGGSGGEQFF.

The rearrangement links TRBV12-5 to TRBJ1-4; tentatively, D is TRBD1 (6 bases). This CDR3 is 17 amino acids long. The germline V gene has CDR1 LGHNT and CDR2 FRNRAP. V lost 1 base and J 0 bases, leaving 12 bases between the germline ends. The CDR3 protein is CASGLGRQDATNEKLFF. The CDR3 nucleotides read TGTGCTAGTGGTTTGGGACGACAGGATGCAACTAATGAAAAACTGTTTTTT.

V and J are TRBV28 and TRBJ1-1; D call uncertain. The V end was cut by 3 bases, the J end by 6 bases, with 11 bases between. This CDR3 has 13 residues. Germline V lookup: CDR1 MDHEN, CDR2 SYDVKM. The DNA of the CDR3 is TGTGCCAGCAGTTTTTTAAGTTCCCCTGAAGCTTTCTTT. Its protein is CASSFLSSPEAFF.

CDR3: CASSRETSGRGATGELFF. In DNA, the CDR3 is TGTGCCAGCAGCCGGGAAACTAGCGGGAGAGGAGCCACCGGGGAGCTGTTTTTT. This sequence joins TRBV3-1 (or the pseudogene TRBV3-2) and TRBJ2-2; 11 bases map to TRBD2. V gave up 4 bases and J gave up 4 bases; unmatched junction bases: 11. CDR3 length: 18 amino acids. Germline CDR1 reads LGHDT; CDR2 reads YNNKEL (reference sequence).

This clone was seen only once. V gene TRBV29-1 combines with J gene TRBJ1-1, with D unresolved. This CDR3 has 12 amino acids. V gave up 4 bases and J gave up 0 bases, with 6 bases separating them. The germline gives CDR1 SQVTM, CDR2 ANQGSEA. CDR3 residues: CSVGGLNTEAFF. CDR3 DNA: TGCAGCGTTGGGGGTCTGAACACTGAAGCTTTCTTT.

This CDR3 is CASSLQGDTEAFF. Written as DNA, the CDR3 is TGTGCCAGTAGTTTACAGGGCGACACTGAAGCTTTCTTT. The chain links TRBV19 to TRBJ1-1, with TRBD1 as a possible D gene (6 bases). The CDR3 covers 13 residues. The V gene's germline CDR1 is LNHDA and CDR2 SQIVND (reference sequence). V lost 5 bases to trimming and J lost 3 bases, with 10 bases between them.

V and J are TRBV27 and TRBJ2-6, with D uncertain. The CDR3 consists of 14 residues. The V and J ends lost 5 bases and 2 bases respectively, with 7 bases between them. From germline, CDR1 is MNHEY and CDR2 SMNVEV (reference sequence). In DNA, the CDR3 is TGTGCCAGCAGTCCTCGGCCTGGGGCCAACGTCCTGACTTTC. Protein: CASSPRPGANVLTF.